The 29 T cell receptor beta chains given below trace back to one sample, sequenced in a study of PD-1 and CTLA-4 blockade in melanoma. Here immunoSEQ multiplex PCR was the method, and the copy in TCRdb shows in-frame clones only, minus some. The table shows about 18,000 clones, with 73% occurring only once. The sample was CD8+ T cells from peripheral blood, taken before anti-PD-1 treatment. All receptors come from a human donor with melanoma.

The chain links TRBV29-1 to TRBJ2-1, with a tentative D call TRBD1 (5 bases). CDR1 SQVTM and CDR2 ANQGSEA come from the germline V gene. V lost 5 bases, J lost 6 bases, and 11 bases lay in between. The CDR3 is 12 residues long. CDR3 DNA: TGCAGCGTTTGGCAGGGAAGCAATGAGCAGTTCTTC. Protein: CSVWQGSNEQFF.

V is TRBV7-6 and J is TRBJ2-1; D remains unclear. Trimming left V 3 bases short and J 2 bases short, with 11 bases between. The CDR3 runs to 15 residues. Per germline, CDR1 SGHVS and CDR2 FNYEAQ. CDR3 loop: CASSFLAVAYNEQFF. The CDR3 nucleotides are TGTGCCAGCAGCTTTCTCGCGGTGGCCTACAATGAGCAGTTCTTC.

V usage is TRBV27 and J usage is TRBJ1-5; possibly TRBD1 for D (5 bases). Between the trimmed V and J ends, which lost 8 bases and 2 bases, there was a span of 13 bases. CDR3 size: 14 residues. Germline CDR1 MNHEY, CDR2 SMNVEV (reference sequence). The chain's CDR3 is CASRPGGGNQPQHF. The CDR3 nucleotides read TGTGCCAGCCGCCCCGGAGGGGGCAATCAGCCCCAGCATTTT.

This CDR3 reads CASNPGRGREQYF. The CDR3 DNA reads as TGTGCCAGCAACCCGGGCAGGGGGCGCGAGCAGTACTTC. The chain employs TRBV25-1 and TRBJ2-7, with 8 bases lining up with TRBD1. Germline V gene sequence: CDR1 MGHDK, CDR2 SYGVNS. CDR3 size: 13 residues. Trimming at V came to 7 bases and at J to 6 bases, leaving 8 bases not matched to a gene.

The CDR3 is CASSPKGGSSSYEQYF. The CDR3 nucleotides read TGTGCCAGCAGCCCCAAGGGCGGCTCTAGCTCCTACGAGCAGTACTTC. The chain is built from TRBV5-6 and TRBJ2-7; no clear D gene. There are 16 residues in the CDR3. Trimming cost V 4 bases and J 0 bases, with 17 bases left between them. The germline gives CDR1 SGHDT, CDR2 YYEEEE. The entire variable domain, with the rest obtained from reference TRBV5-6 and TRBJ2-7, is as follows: DAGVTQSPTHLIKTRGQQVTLRCSPKSGHDTVSWYQQALGQGPQFIFQYYEEEERQRGNFPDRFSGHQFPNYSSELNVNALLLGDSALYLCASSPKGGSSSYEQYFGPGTRLTVT.

V and J are TRBV28 and TRBJ1-2; no definite D call. The germline V gene encodes CDR1 MDHEN and CDR2 SYDVKM. This CDR3 is built from 14 residues. V was trimmed by 10 bases and J by 1 base, leaving 16 bases between them. This chain's CDR3 is CATSETDLNYGYTF. In DNA, the CDR3 is TGTGCCACCTCCGAGACCGACCTTAACTATGGCTACACCTTC.

A few counts support this clone. The chain combines TRBV11-2 with TRBJ1-2; tentatively, D is TRBD1 (6 bases). Deletions cut 5 bases from V and 7 bases from J, with 17 bases between. Germline lookup yields CDR1 SGHAT and CDR2 FQNNGV. The CDR3 is made up of 14 amino acids. The CDR3 region has the DNA TGTGCCAGCAGCGCGCACTCAGGGGATGGTGGCTACACCTTC. This sequence encodes CASSAHSGDGGYTF.

The gene calls are TRBV6-5 and TRBJ2-2, with D perhaps being TRBD1 or TRBD2 (6 bases each). Per the germline V gene, CDR1 is MNHEY and CDR2 is SVGAGI. Trimming pared 10 bases from V and 3 bases from J, leaving 12 bases between. The CDR3 length is 13 residues. CDR3 in amino acids: CATVRGDTGELFF. For the CDR3, the DNA is TGTGCCACCGTGAGGGGGGACACCGGGGAGCTGTTTTTT.

In this sample, this clone is medium-sized. V gene TRBV25-1 combines with J gene TRBJ1-1, with a weak D call TRBD1 (6 bases). The CDR3 sequence is 13 residues long. Germline V gene data show CDR1 as MGHDK and CDR2 as SYGVNS. Trimming pared 6 bases from V and 1 base from J, leaving 9 bases between. The CDR3 region has the DNA TGTGCCAGCAGAGGCAGGGGGAACACTGAAGCTTTCTTT. Its translation is CASRGRGNTEAFF.

This clone was recorded only once. The rearrangement links TRBV3-1 (or the pseudogene TRBV3-2) to TRBJ1-1, with 9 bases identical to TRBD1. This CDR3 spans 12 amino acids. Germline-derived CDR1 and CDR2 are LGHDT and YNNKEL (reference sequence). V shed 6 bases and J 7 bases; nucleotides not matched to a gene: 3. The CDR3 sequence: CASRDRGVEAFF. The CDR3 region has the DNA TGTGCCAGCAGGGACAGGGGCGTTGAAGCTTTCTTT.

The gene calls are TRBV30 and TRBJ1-5; D is undetermined. Per germline, CDR1 GTSNPN and CDR2 SVGIG (reference sequence). Between the trimmed V and J ends, which lost 3 bases and 0 bases, there was a span of 9 bases. The CDR3 totals 14 residues. Written as DNA, the CDR3 is TGTGCCTGGAGCACAACGGATAGCAATCAGCCCCAGCATTTT. This translates into CAWSTTDSNQPQHF.

V usage is TRBV4-1 and J usage is TRBJ2-5; D not resolved. The CDR3 is 15 amino acids. V lost 0 bases to trimming and J lost 3 bases, with 11 bases between them. CDR1 and CDR2 from the germline V gene are MGHRA and YSYEKL. The CDR3 sequence is CASSQEPTAEETQYF. The CDR3 nucleotides read TGCGCCAGCAGCCAAGAACCAACAGCCGAAGAGACCCAGTACTTC.

This sequence joins TRBV7-9 and TRBJ2-2; the match to TRBD1 covers 10 bases. The J segment lost 8 bases and the V segment lost 3 bases, leaving 9 bases of the junction unmatched. The CDR3 spans 16 residues. Germline V gene data show CDR1 as SEHNR and CDR2 as FQNEAQ (reference sequence). CDR3 coding DNA: TGTGCCAGCAGCTTCCGGCGACAGGGGGCGCGTGGGGAGCTGTTTTTT. Protein product: CASSFRRQGARGELFF.

The chain links TRBV11-3 to TRBJ1-6; 7 nucleotides align to TRBD1. The ends lost 4 bases at V and 8 bases at J; junction bases unmatched: 8. Germline V gene lookup returns CDR1 SGHNT and CDR2 YENEEA. The length of the CDR3 is 15 residues. Written as DNA, the CDR3 is TGTGCCAGCAGCTCGGACAGGTGGCTAGATTCACCCCTCCACTTT. As protein: CASSSDRWLDSPLHF.

The J gene is TRBJ1-1, the V gene TRBV2, with 9 bases identical to TRBD1. The CDR3 consists of 16 residues. The germline gives CDR1 SNHLY, CDR2 FYNNEI. The junction had 14 bases not matched to a gene; V was cut back by 9 bases and J by 3 bases. The CDR3 region is CARPYRDREGDTEAFF. The CDR3 nucleotides are TGTGCCAGGCCGTACCGGGACAGGGAAGGGGACACTGAAGCTTTCTTT.

This clone was recorded a few times. The genes are TRBV29-1 and TRBJ2-7; 9 bases line up with TRBD1. CDR1 is SQVTM and CDR2 is ANQGSEA in the germline V gene. V shed 2 bases and J 2 bases; nucleotides not matched to a gene: 4. The length of the CDR3 is 14 residues. The CDR3, as DNA: TGCAGCGTTGAAAGGACAGGGGTACCCTACGAGCAGTACTTC. Protein product: CSVERTGVPYEQYF.

The V gene is TRBV15, the J gene TRBJ1-3, with D uncertain. Trimming shortened V by 10 bases and J by 0 bases, and 10 bases separated the two germline ends. Germline values: CDR1 LNHNV, CDR2 YYDKDF (reference sequence). The CDR3 has 13 amino acids. The CDR3 is CASGRSSGNTIYF. The DNA of the CDR3 is TGTGCCAGCGGACGGAGCTCTGGAAACACCATATATTTT.

In this sample, this clone turned up a few times. The rearrangement joins TRBV5-6 to TRBJ2-7, with D perhaps given as TRBD1 or TRBD2 (5 bases each). The V end was cut by 0 bases, the J end by 6 bases, with 19 bases between. The CDR3 consists of 16 residues. The V gene's germline CDR1 is SGHDT and CDR2 YYEEEE. Here the CDR3 reads CASSLGQGRKWVEQYF. As DNA, the CDR3 is TGTGCCAGCAGCTTGGGGCAGGGACGTAAGTGGGTCGAGCAGTACTTC.

The chain recombines TRBV9 with TRBJ1-1; a weak D match, TRBD1 (6 bases). The CDR3 extends over 16 amino acids. Deletions cut 0 bases from V and 0 bases from J, with 12 bases between. Germline CDR1 SGDLS, CDR2 YYNGEE. CDR3 loop: CASSVARGILNTEAFF. The CDR3 DNA sequence: TGTGCCAGCAGCGTAGCCAGGGGTATACTGAACACTGAAGCTTTCTTT.

The table lists this clone with a count of one. This chain joins TRBV24-1 and TRBJ2-5; D might be TRBD1 or TRBD2, each matching 5 bases. Trimming took off 6 bases at V and 2 bases at J, with 18 bases between the two ends. The CDR3 runs 16 residues. The germline V gene has CDR1 KGHDR and CDR2 SFDVKD. The CDR3 nucleotides read TGTGCCACCAGTTCCTATGGGACGGCTATTCAAGAGACCCAGTACTTC. The encoded protein is CATSSYGTAIQETQYF.

The chain has TRBV28 and TRBJ1-5, with a weak D call TRBD1 (6 bases). In germline, CDR1 is MDHEN, CDR2 SYDVKM. V was shortened by 2 bases and J by 7 bases, with 15 bases between the two germline ends. The CDR3 covers 15 residues. The CDR3 sequence is CASSLRQGRGQPQHF. The CDR3 DNA sequence: TGTGCCAGCAGTTTAAGGCAGGGGAGGGGGCAGCCCCAGCATTTT.

The gene calls are TRBV2 and TRBJ2-1; 9 positions agree with TRBD2. Germline loops: CDR1 SNHLY, CDR2 FYNNEI. The V and J ends lost 11 bases and 5 bases, in that order; junction bases with no gene match: 10. The CDR3 length is 14 residues. In DNA form, the CDR3 reads TGTGCCTCTGATGGACTAGCGTCGCACAATGAGCAGTTCTTC. Residues: CASDGLASHNEQFF.

The J gene is TRBJ2-3, the V gene TRBV5-1; 12 bases match TRBD2. In germline, CDR1 is SGHRS, CDR2 YFSETQ. The CDR3 has 18 amino acids. V gave up 4 bases and J gave up 6 bases; unmatched junction bases: 15. In nucleotides, the CDR3 is TGCGCCAGCAGCACCGGACAGGGTAATGGACTAGCGGGGGATACGCAGTATTTT. Translated, it gives CASSTGQGNGLAGDTQYF.

The V call is TRBV9, the J call TRBJ2-1; TRBD2 matches 8 bases. The germline V gene encodes CDR1 SGDLS and CDR2 YYNGEE. CDR3 length equals 15 residues. The V gene end was trimmed by 3 bases and the J gene end by 5 bases; junction bases not matched to a gene: 7. CDR3 in amino acids: CASSETSGGNNEQFF. In DNA, the CDR3 is TGTGCCAGCAGCGAAACTAGCGGAGGTAACAATGAGCAGTTCTTC.

In this sample, this clone turned up a few times. This chain uses TRBV9 with TRBJ1-1; 9 bases match TRBD1. The V gene's germline CDR1 is SGDLS and CDR2 YYNGEE. The CDR3 is 15 residues long. Losses at the gene ends were 2 bases for V and 1 base for J; bases not matched to a gene: 3. The CDR3 bases are TGTGCCAGCAGCGTCCCGGGACAGGGGAACACTGAAGCTTTCTTT. Translation: CASSVPGQGNTEAFF.

J is TRBJ1-5 and V is TRBV4-1; no firm D call. This CDR3 is 15 amino acids long. The V gene lost 3 bases and the J gene lost 6 bases, with 15 bases spanning the gap. Germline loops: CDR1 MGHRA, CDR2 YSYEKL. The CDR3 DNA reads as TGCGCCAGCAGCCACGACCCCCGGGAATCTCAGCCCCAGCATTTT. Its protein product is CASSHDPRESQPQHF.

This chain links TRBV7-9 with TRBJ2-1; TRBD2 is a possible D gene (5 bases). Germline CDR1 SEHNR, CDR2 FQNEAQ (reference sequence). This CDR3 contains 16 residues. V lost 4 bases to trimming and J lost 6 bases, with 19 bases between them. The CDR3 nucleotides read TGTGCCAGCAGCTCCGCGTCGGGGAGTGCGTTCAATGAGCAGTTCTTC. Translating gives CASSSASGSAFNEQFF.

The chain recombines TRBV5-4 with TRBJ2-7; 14 bases agree with TRBD2. The CDR3 length is 14 residues. The V gene end was trimmed by 2 bases and the J gene end by 7 bases; junction bases not matched to a gene: 2. Germline V CDR1 and CDR2: SGHNT, YYREEE (reference sequence). CDR3 protein: CASSFGTSGSEQYF. Written as DNA, the CDR3 is TGTGCCAGCAGCTTCGGGACTAGCGGGAGTGAGCAGTACTTC.

V is TRBV13 and J is TRBJ1-6, with TRBD1 matching over 9 bases. Germline CDR1 is PRHDT and CDR2 is FYEKMQ (reference sequence). This CDR3 is built from 18 residues. V shed 5 bases and J 5 bases; nucleotides not matched to a gene: 13. The CDR3 here is CASSPSLGQGVNNSPLHF. CDR3 DNA: TGTGCCAGCAGCCCAAGCCTGGGACAGGGCGTAAATAATTCACCCCTCCACTTT. The variable domain in full, with the rest retrieved from reference TRBV13 and TRBJ1-6, is AAGVIQSPRHLIKEKRETATLKCYPIPRHDTVYWYQQGPGQDPQFLISFYEKMQSDKGSIPDRFSAQQFSDYHSELNMSSLELGDSALYFCASSPSLGQGVNNSPLHFGNGTRLTVT.